This T cell receptor beta chain was profiled in a study of blood T cell repertoires in COVID-19. Across the study: Specimens from acute and convalescent COVID-19 originated in the United States, Italy and Spain. Sources were T cells, B-cell-depleted T cells, or PBMCs; the material itself was cDNA or gDNA.

Trimming removed 5 bases from V and 0 bases from J, with 16 bases in between. The germline CDR1 and CDR2 sequences are LNHDA and SQIVND (reference sequence). There are 16 residues in the CDR3. In the authors' workflow: The assay estimated nucleated cells by amplifying reference gene primers. The repertoire was sequenced with immunoSEQ multiplex PCR; TCRdb's copy has only in-frame clones and lacks some. The V and J calls and the clone size are those of that table, but D and trimming were determined from the DNA. The sample contains about 170,000 clones, 80% to 90% of which appear only once. This clone has a single count.

The sequence derives from a woman aged 80 or older with acute or convalescent COVID-19. The sample taken for sequencing was peripheral blood. The chain carries TRBV19 and TRBJ1-1, with D unclear. The CDR3 protein is CASSVYSDKMNTEAFF. DNA of the CDR3: TGTGCCAGTAGTGTTTACAGTGATAAAATGAACACTGAAGCTTTCTTT.